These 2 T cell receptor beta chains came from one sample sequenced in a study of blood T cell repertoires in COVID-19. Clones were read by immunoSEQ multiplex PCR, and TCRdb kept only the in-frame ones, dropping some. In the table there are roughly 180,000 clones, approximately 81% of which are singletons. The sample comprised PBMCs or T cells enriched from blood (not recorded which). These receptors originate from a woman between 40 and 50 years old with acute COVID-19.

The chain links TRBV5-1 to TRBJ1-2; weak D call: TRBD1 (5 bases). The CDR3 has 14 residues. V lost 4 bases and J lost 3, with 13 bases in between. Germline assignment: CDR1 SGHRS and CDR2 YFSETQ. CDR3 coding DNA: TGCGCCAGCAGCCCACCCGACAGATACTATGGCTACACCTTC. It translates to CASSPPDRYYGYTF.

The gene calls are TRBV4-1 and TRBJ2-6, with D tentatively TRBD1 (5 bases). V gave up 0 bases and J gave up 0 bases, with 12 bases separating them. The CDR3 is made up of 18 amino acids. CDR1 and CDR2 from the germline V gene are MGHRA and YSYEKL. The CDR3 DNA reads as TGCGCCAGCAGCCAAGAAACAGGTATTAGCTCTGGGGCCAACGTCCTGACTTTC. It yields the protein CASSQETGISSGANVLTF.